The rows below give T cell receptor beta chains drawn from one sample of a study of neurological immune-mediated disorders. A single record per CDR3 protein comes from TCRdb applying MiXCR to the 5' RACE reads. The repertoire holds 30,000 to 45,000 distinct CDR3 sequences, around 10% seen once, with 3% to 4% in the top ten. Input material: CD4+ T cells from blood. Receptors were obtained from a woman aged 25 to 39 with HTLV-1-associated myelopathy (HAM/TSP). Both conserved end residues are part of each CDR3. The D gene is left open where the match is weak. Size is stated for part of the rows, as once, few or many counts, or as a class when the clone is expanded.

many TRBJ1-1 . TRBV5-1 CASSLGNRDRRTEAFF TGCGCCAGCAGCTTGGGGAACAGGGATAGGAGAACTGAAGCTTTCTTT
many TRBJ2-1 . TRBV6-5 CASSTLKVNEQFF TGTGCCAGCAGTACTCTGAAAGTCAATGAGCAGTTCTTC
. TRBJ1-3 . TRBV10-1 CAISEAGTHTIYF TGCGCCATTAGTGAAGCGGGAACCCACACCATATATTTT
many TRBJ2-4 . TRBV20-1 CSASLGGAVIQYF TGCAGTGCTAGTTTGGGGGGGGCGGTCATTCAGTACTTC
many TRBJ2-7 . TRBV5-4 CASSQDRTYEQYF TGTGCCAGCAGCCAGGACAGAACCTACGAGCAGTACTTC
many TRBJ2-1 . TRBV7-9 CATTGWTGNEQFF TGTGCCACGACCGGGTGGACGGGCAATGAGCAGTTCTTC
many TRBJ2-7 . TRBV29-1 CSVKIQGRNEQYF TGCAGCGTAAAGATACAGGGTAGGAACGAGCAGTACTTC
many TRBJ1-2 . TRBV5-1 CASSGHFGYTF TGCGCCAGCAGCGGACACTTCGGCTACACCTTC
. TRBJ2-3 . TRBV4-1 CASSPPGVGTDTQYF TGCGCCAGCAGCCCTCCGGGGGTGGGAACAGATACGCAGTATTTT
many TRBJ2-5 . TRBV6-1 CASSEATGQETQYF TGTGCCAGCAGTGAAGCAACAGGACAAGAGACCCAGTACTTC
many TRBJ2-3 . TRBV5-1 CASSFQGTTDTQYF TGCGCCAGCAGCTTTCAGGGGACCACAGATACGCAGTATTTT
once TRBJ1-5 . TRBV6-5 CTSSYVARNQPQHF TGTACCAGCAGTTACGTGGCTCGCAATCAGCCACAGCATTTT
many TRBJ1-1 . TRBV29-1 CSGGPGEFEAFF TGCAGCGGCGGCCCAGGGGAATTTGAAGCTTTCTTT
many TRBJ1-2 . TRBV6-1 CASSEVDFWGISLDPGYTF TGTGCCAGCAGTGAAGTGGACTTTTGGGGAATTAGTCTGGATCCGGGCTACACCTTC